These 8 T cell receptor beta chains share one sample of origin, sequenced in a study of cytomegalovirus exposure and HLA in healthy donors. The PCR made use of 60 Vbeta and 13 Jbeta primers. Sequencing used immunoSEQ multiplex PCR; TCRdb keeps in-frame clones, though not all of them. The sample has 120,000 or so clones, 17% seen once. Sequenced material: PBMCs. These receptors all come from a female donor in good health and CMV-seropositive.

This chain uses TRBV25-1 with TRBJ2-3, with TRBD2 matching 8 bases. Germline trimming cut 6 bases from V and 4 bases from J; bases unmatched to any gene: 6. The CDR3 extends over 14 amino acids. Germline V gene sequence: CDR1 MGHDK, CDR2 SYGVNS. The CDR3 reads CASSEPGGPDTQYF. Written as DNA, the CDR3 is TGTGCCAGCAGCGAACCGGGGGGGCCAGATACGCAGTATTTT.

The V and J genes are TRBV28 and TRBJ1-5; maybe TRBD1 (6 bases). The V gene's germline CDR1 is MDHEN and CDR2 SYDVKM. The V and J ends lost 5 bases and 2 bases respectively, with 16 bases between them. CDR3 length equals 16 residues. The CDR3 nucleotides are TGTGCCAGCAGTCCGACAGGCCCGAGGGGCAATCAGCCCCAGCATTTT. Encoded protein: CASSPTGPRGNQPQHF.

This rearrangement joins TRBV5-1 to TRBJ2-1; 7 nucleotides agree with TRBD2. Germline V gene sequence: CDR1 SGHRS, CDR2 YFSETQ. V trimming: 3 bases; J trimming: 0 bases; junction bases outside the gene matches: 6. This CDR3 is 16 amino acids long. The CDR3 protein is CASSWGEGRSYNEQFF. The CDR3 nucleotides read TGCGCCAGCAGCTGGGGGGAGGGGCGCTCCTACAATGAGCAGTTCTTC. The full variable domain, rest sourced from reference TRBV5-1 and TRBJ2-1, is KAGVTQTPRYLIKTRGQQVTLSCSPISGHRSVSWYQQTPGQGLQFLFEYFSETQRNKGNFPGRFSGRQFSNSRSEMNVSTLELGDSALYLCASSWGEGRSYNEQFFGPGTRLTVL.

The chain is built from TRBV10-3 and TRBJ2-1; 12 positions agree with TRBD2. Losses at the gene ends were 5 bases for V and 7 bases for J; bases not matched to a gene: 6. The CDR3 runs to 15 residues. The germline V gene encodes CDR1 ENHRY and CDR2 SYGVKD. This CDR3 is CAISSSSGGGNEQFF. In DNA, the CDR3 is TGTGCCATCAGTTCTTCTAGCGGGGGGGGGAATGAGCAGTTCTTC.

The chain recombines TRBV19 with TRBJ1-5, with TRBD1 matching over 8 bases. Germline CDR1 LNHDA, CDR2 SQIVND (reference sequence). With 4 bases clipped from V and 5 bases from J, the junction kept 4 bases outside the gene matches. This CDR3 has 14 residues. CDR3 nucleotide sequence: TGTGCCAGTAGTAGGACAGGGAATTATCAGCCCCAGCATTTT. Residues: CASSRTGNYQPQHF.

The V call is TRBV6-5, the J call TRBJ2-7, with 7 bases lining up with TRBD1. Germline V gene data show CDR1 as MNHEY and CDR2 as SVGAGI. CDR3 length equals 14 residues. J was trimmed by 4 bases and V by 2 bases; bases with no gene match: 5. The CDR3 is CASSYLQGEYEQYF. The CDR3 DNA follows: TGTGCCAGCAGTTACCTCCAGGGGGAGTACGAGCAGTACTTC.

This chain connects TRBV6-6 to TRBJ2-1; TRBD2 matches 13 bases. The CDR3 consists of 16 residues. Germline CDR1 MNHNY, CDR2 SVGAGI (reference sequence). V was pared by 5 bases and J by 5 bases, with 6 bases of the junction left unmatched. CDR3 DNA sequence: TGTGCCAGCAGTCCTAAAGGGACTAGCGGGAACAATGAGCAGTTCTTC. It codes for CASSPKGTSGNNEQFF.

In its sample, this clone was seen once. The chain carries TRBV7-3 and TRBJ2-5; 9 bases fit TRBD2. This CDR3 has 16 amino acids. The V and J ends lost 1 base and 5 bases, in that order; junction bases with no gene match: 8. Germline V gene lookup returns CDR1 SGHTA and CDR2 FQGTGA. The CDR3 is CASSLRAPAGGETQYF. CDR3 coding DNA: TGTGCCAGCAGCTTAAGGGCCCCAGCGGGGGGTGAGACCCAGTACTTC.